The clone carrying this TCR beta chain was counted at least ten times. Antigen specificity is unknown. CDR1 GTSNPN and CDR2 SVGIG come from the germline V gene (reference sequence). The V end was cut by 4 bases, the J end by 0 bases, with 13 bases between. This CDR3 spans 14 amino acids. As part of library construction, unique molecular identifiers were attached to individual cDNA molecules. TCRdb fed the 5' RACE reads into MiXCR, producing one record per CDR3 protein. The sample consists of roughly 51,000 distinct CDR3 sequences, about 6.3% of them appearing once. This sample was included in a study of early T cells in non-severe SARS-CoV-2 infection. Study information: The study sequenced bulk RNA from unsorted whole blood, with chains unpaired.

Whole-study results and caveats: The study's VDJdb matching favored anti-spike CD8 responses and missed private and CD4 specificities.

The sequence came from an adult who was a healthcare worker with PCR-confirmed SARS-CoV-2 infection or an uninfected control (not recorded which). The rearrangement uses TRBV30 and TRBJ2-7; TRBD1 is a possible D gene (6 bases). The sample here was whole blood, taken at baseline. CDR3 nucleotide sequence: TGTGCCTGGACAGGACAGACCCACTCCTACGAGCAGTACTTC. It codes for CAWTGQTHSYEQYF. Using reference TRBV30 and TRBJ2-7 for the parts outside the CDR3, the full variable domain is SQTIHQWPATLVQPVGSPLSLECTVEGTSNPNLYWYRQAAGRGLQLLFYSVGIGQISSEVPQNLSASRPQDRQFILSSKKLLLSDSGFYLCAWTGQTHSYEQYFGPGTRLTVT.